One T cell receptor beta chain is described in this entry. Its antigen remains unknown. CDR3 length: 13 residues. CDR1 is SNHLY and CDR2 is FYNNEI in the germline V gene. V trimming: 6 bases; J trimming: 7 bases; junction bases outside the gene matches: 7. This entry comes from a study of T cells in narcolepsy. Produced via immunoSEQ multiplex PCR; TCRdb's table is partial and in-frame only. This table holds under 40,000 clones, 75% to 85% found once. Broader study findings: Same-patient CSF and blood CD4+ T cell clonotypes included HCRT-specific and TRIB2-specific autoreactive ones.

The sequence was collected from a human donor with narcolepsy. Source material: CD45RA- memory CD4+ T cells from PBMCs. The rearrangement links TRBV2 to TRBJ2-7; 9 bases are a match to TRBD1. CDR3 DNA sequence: TGTGCCAGCAGCGTAAGGGACAGGGCGGAGCAGTACTTC. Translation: CASSVRDRAEQYF.